What follows are 22 T cell receptor beta chains derived from one specimen sequenced in a study of blood T cell repertoires in COVID-19. The repertoire was sequenced with immunoSEQ multiplex PCR; TCRdb's copy has only in-frame clones and lacks some. Here the sample spans 120,000 to 150,000 clones, around 89% being singletons. Sequencing was done on a sample of peripheral blood. These receptors all come from a man between 18 and 29 years old with COVID-19, enrolled during active disease.

A single count supports this clone. The CDR3 is CASSSQRGGSYNEQFF. The CDR3 DNA follows: TGTGCCAGCAGCAGCCAGCGGGGGGGCTCCTACAATGAGCAGTTCTTC. V and J are TRBV9 and TRBJ2-1; 10 positions agree with TRBD2. The CDR3 has 16 residues. Germline assignment: CDR1 SGDLS and CDR2 YYNGEE. J gave up 0 bases and V 4 bases, and 4 bases lay outside the gene matches.

The rearrangement links TRBV28 to TRBJ2-3, with a possible D match to TRBD2 (6 bases). Per germline, CDR1 MDHEN and CDR2 SYDVKM. CDR3 size: 17 residues. V dropped 1 base and J dropped 2 bases, with 16 bases sitting between them. The DNA for the CDR3 is TGTGCCAGCAGTTTATTTCGATTGCGGGATTTCACAGATACGCAGTATTTT. Protein sequence: CASSLFRLRDFTDTQYF.

DNA for the CDR3: TGTGCCAGCAGTTACTTCAGCGGCACTGAAGCTTTCTTT. It codes for CASSYFSGTEAFF. V is TRBV12-3 or TRBV12-4 and J is TRBJ1-1; D is ambiguous. The CDR3 length is 13 residues. Trimming shortened V by 4 bases and J by 4 bases, and 10 bases separated the two germline ends.

The chain carries TRBV6-2 or TRBV6-3 and TRBJ2-7; D may be TRBD2 (6 bases). Trimming stripped 2 bases from V and 9 bases from J, with 20 bases between. This CDR3 is 15 amino acids long. CDR1 MNHEY and CDR2 SVGEGT come from the germline V gene. CDR3 nucleotides: TGTGCCAGCAGTTACGGGGACTTAGACGGTCAAGGGCAGTACTTC. It specifies CASSYGDLDGQGQYF.

The genes are TRBV5-1 and TRBJ1-1; perhaps TRBD1 as D (5 bases). The CDR3 loop spans 14 amino acids. V lost 5 bases and J 1 base, leaving 12 bases between the germline ends. In germline, CDR1 is SGHRS, CDR2 YFSETQ. The CDR3 loop is CASRWGVQNTEAFF. DNA for the CDR3: TGCGCCAGCAGATGGGGCGTCCAGAACACTGAAGCTTTCTTT.

This chain links TRBV27 with TRBJ2-7; 8 bases fit TRBD1. The CDR3 length is 15 residues. Germline loops: CDR1 MNHEY, CDR2 SMNVEV (reference sequence). Trimming cost V 3 bases and J 3 bases; bases outside gene matches: 7. Here the CDR3 reads CASSFSQGAYYEQYF. The CDR3 DNA sequence: TGTGCCAGCAGTTTCTCCCAGGGGGCCTACTACGAGCAGTACTTC.

The J gene is TRBJ1-5, the V gene TRBV9, with TRBD1 matching over 7 bases. The germline gives CDR1 SGDLS, CDR2 YYNGEE. Trimming removed 2 bases from V and 4 bases from J; junction bases left unmatched: 3. The CDR3 length is 14 residues. The CDR3 region is CASSVGTENQPQHF. CDR3 DNA: TGTGCCAGCAGCGTGGGGACAGAGAATCAGCCCCAGCATTTT.

V is TRBV5-1 and J is TRBJ2-2; a possible D gene is TRBD1 (6 bases). Deletions cut 0 bases from V and 7 bases from J, with 19 bases between. The CDR3 runs to 17 residues. Looked up from germline, CDR1 is SGHRS and CDR2 is YFSETQ. CDR3 sequence: CASSLGPSVTGGGELFF. CDR3 DNA sequence: TGCGCCAGCAGCTTGGGGCCCAGCGTGACAGGCGGCGGGGAGCTGTTTTTT.

This sequence joins TRBV5-6 and TRBJ1-2; D is perhaps TRBD1 (6 bases). Germline CDR1 is SGHDT and CDR2 is YYEEEE. V was trimmed by 2 bases and J by 1 base, leaving 6 bases between them. The CDR3 is 13 amino acids. The chain's CDR3 is CASSLGGNYGYTF. CDR3 DNA sequence: TGTGCCAGCAGCTTAGGGGGTAACTATGGCTACACCTTC.

For the CDR3, the DNA is TGTGCCAGCTCCGATTCCGGCGGGGGGGATACGCAGTATTTT. Translation gives CASSDSGGGDTQYF. The chain recombines TRBV7-2 with TRBJ2-3; 8 bases line up with TRBD2. CDR1 is SGHTA, CDR2 FQGNSA, per germline. The CDR3 runs 14 residues. The ends lost 8 bases at V and 6 bases at J; junction bases unmatched: 10.

The V call is TRBV7-2, the J call TRBJ1-3; 10 bases match TRBD1. The CDR3 is made up of 15 amino acids. The V gene end was trimmed by 6 bases and the J gene end by 2 bases; junction bases not matched to a gene: 4. Germline V gene data show CDR1 as SGHTA and CDR2 as FQGNSA. CDR3 sequence (DNA): TGTGCCAGCAGACCCGGGACAGGGGCTGGAAACACCATATATTTT. Its translation: CASRPGTGAGNTIYF.

The J gene is TRBJ2-7, the V gene TRBV7-3; possible D gene TRBD2, 6 bases. Germline V gives CDR1 SGHTA, CDR2 FQGTGA. This CDR3 region has 13 residues. With 4 bases removed from V and 6 bases from J, the gap between germline ends came to 13 bases. CDR3 region: CASSSGRGGEQYF. CDR3 in DNA: TGTGCCAGCAGCTCGGGGCGGGGAGGCGAGCAGTACTTC.

A single count supports this clone. The V and J genes are TRBV5-6 and TRBJ2-3, with 7 bases that match TRBD1. After removal of 4 bases from V and 2 bases from J, the junction contained 7 bases not matched to a gene. Per the germline V gene, CDR1 is SGHDT and CDR2 is YYEEEE. There are 15 residues in the CDR3. This CDR3 is CASSTTGSITDTQYF. CDR3 bases: TGTGCCAGCAGCACGACAGGGAGCATCACAGATACGCAGTATTTT.

The V call is TRBV28, the J call TRBJ2-3; D is uncertain. Trimming stripped 2 bases from V and 1 base from J, with 10 bases between. The CDR3 has 15 residues. From germline, CDR1 is MDHEN and CDR2 SYDVKM. CDR3 sequence: CASSLTGLRTDTQYF. The CDR3 DNA follows: TGTGCCAGCAGTTTAACTGGGCTTCGCACAGATACGCAGTATTTT.

V usage is TRBV6-5 and J usage is TRBJ1-1; 7 bases map to TRBD1. The junction had 6 bases not matched to a gene; V was cut back by 5 bases and J by 3 bases. CDR3 size: 14 residues. CDR1 and CDR2 from the germline V gene are MNHEY and SVGAGI. CDR3 sequence: CASSPGGGDTEAFF. The DNA for the CDR3 is TGTGCCAGCAGTCCAGGGGGTGGGGACACTGAAGCTTTCTTT.

The J gene is TRBJ2-5, the V gene TRBV24-1, with TRBD2 matching 14 bases. This CDR3 region has 16 residues. Germline V gene sequence: CDR1 KGHDR, CDR2 SFDVKD. J was trimmed by 4 bases and V by 4 bases; bases with no gene match: 4. The CDR3 DNA sequence: TGTGCCACCAGTGAGGTGACTAGCGGGAGGGTAGAGACCCAGTACTTC. Its translation is CATSEVTSGRVETQYF.

This chain connects TRBV7-2 to TRBJ2-7, with TRBD2 as a possible D gene (6 bases). Germline V gene lookup returns CDR1 SGHTA and CDR2 FQGNSA. The CDR3 is 16 amino acids. V lost 1 base and J lost 6, with 19 bases in between. CDR3 DNA: TGTGCCAGCAGCTTAGAAGGTCGCGGAGGGGCTGGCGAGCAGTACTTC. Translating it yields CASSLEGRGGAGEQYF. Full variable domain (remainder filled in from reference TRBV7-2 and TRBJ2-7): GAGVSQSPSNKVTEKGKDVELRCDPISGHTALYWYRQSLGQGLEFLIYFQGNSAPDKSGLPSDRFSAERTGGSVSTLTIQRTQQEDSAVYLCASSLEGRGGAGEQYFGPGTRLTVT.

The chain employs TRBV6-5 and TRBJ2-2, with 10 bases aligning to TRBD1. Trimming took 2 bases from V and 8 from J; bases not matched to a gene: 5. CDR1 is MNHEY and CDR2 is SVGAGI in the germline V gene. This CDR3 contains 15 residues. The CDR3 nucleotides read TGTGCCAGCAGTTACCTCGGGACAGGGGTGGGGGAGCTGTTTTTT. Translated: CASSYLGTGVGELFF.

This rearrangement joins TRBV24-1 to TRBJ2-1; 10 bases align to TRBD2. This CDR3 has 17 amino acids. Trimming at V came to 5 bases and at J to 9 bases, leaving 15 bases not matched to a gene. CDR1 KGHDR and CDR2 SFDVKD come from the germline V gene. The CDR3 DNA is TGTGCCACCAGTGGCCCCCTACTAGCGGGAACGTCAGGTGAGCAGTTCTTC. It codes for CATSGPLLAGTSGEQFF.

The chain couples TRBV25-1 to TRBJ2-2; TRBD2 agrees at 13 bases. The V gene's germline CDR1 is MGHDK and CDR2 SYGVNS. The CDR3 runs to 16 residues. After removal of 2 bases from V and 6 bases from J, the junction contained 3 bases not matched to a gene. CDR3 loop: CASSEELAGGPGELFF. The CDR3 DNA sequence: TGTGCCAGCAGTGAAGAACTAGCGGGAGGGCCCGGGGAGCTGTTTTTT.

V gene TRBV19 combines with J gene TRBJ2-7; 9 bases are shared with TRBD2. The junction had 5 bases not matched to a gene; V was cut back by 4 bases and J by 1 base. There are 15 residues in the CDR3. In germline, CDR1 is LNHDA, CDR2 SQIVND (reference sequence). In DNA form, the CDR3 reads TGTGCCAGTAGTAGCGGGGGGGGAACATCCTACGAGCAGTACTTC. Protein product: CASSSGGGTSYEQYF. Looking up the rest from reference TRBV19 and TRBJ2-7 gives the full variable domain: DGGITQSPKYLFRKEGQNVTLSCEQNLNHDAMYWYRQDPGQGLRLIYYSQIVNDFQKGDIAEGYSVSREKKESFPLTVTSAQKNPTAFYLCASSSGGGTSYEQYFGPGTRLTVT.

This chain joins TRBV10-3 and TRBJ1-2; D may be TRBD1 (6 bases). Germline V gives CDR1 ENHRY, CDR2 SYGVKD. This CDR3 spans 13 amino acids. Trimming left V 8 bases short and J 0 bases short, with 10 bases between. The CDR3 nucleotides read TGTGCCATCGGACAGATACCTAACTATGGCTACACCTTC. This codes for CAIGQIPNYGYTF.